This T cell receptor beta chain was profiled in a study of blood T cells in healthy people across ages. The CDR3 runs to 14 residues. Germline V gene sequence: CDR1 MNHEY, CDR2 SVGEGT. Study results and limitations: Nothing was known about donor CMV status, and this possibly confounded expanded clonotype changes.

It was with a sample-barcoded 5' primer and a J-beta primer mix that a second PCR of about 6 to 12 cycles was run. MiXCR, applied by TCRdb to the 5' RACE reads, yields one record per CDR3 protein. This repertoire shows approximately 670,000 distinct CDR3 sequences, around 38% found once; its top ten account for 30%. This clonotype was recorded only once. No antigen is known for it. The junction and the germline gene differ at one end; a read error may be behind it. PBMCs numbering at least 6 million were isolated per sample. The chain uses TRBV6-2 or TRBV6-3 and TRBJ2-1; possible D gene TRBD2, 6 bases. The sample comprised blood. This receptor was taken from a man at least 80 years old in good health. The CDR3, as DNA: TGTGCCAGCAGCGGGAGCTCCTCCTACAATGAGCAGTTTTTC. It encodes CASSGSSSYNEQFF.